The clone carrying this T cell receptor (beta chain) has ten or more counts. Its antigen is as yet unknown. V lost 5 bases, J lost 4 bases, and 8 bases stayed unmatched. The CDR3 is 15 residues long. Germline V gene sequence: CDR1 MNHEY, CDR2 SVGAGI. This sample stems from a study of T-cell memory formation after mild COVID-19. A single record per CDR3 protein comes from TCRdb applying MiXCR to the 5' RACE reads. This table has about 560,000 distinct CDR3 sequences, about 20% appearing once. Study-wide results and limits: Those CD4+ clones that contracted were mainly in CM and EM (CD8+ ones in EMRA). Researchers could not confirm that second-wave clones peaking on day 37 targeted SARS-CoV-2.

The source of this sequence is an adult woman who had mild COVID-19 (a few samples of this study predate the infection). Cell type and time point are not known. Source material: PBMCs or a T cell subset sorted from them (not recorded which). This rearrangement joins TRBV6-5 to TRBJ1-3; TRBD1 agrees at 7 bases. CDR3 protein: CASSRTTGFGNTIYF. For the CDR3, the DNA is TGTGCCAGCAGTCGCACGACAGGGTTCGGAAACACCATATATTTT.